Each of the 22 T cell receptor beta chains below was sequenced from the same sample in a study of T cell responses to AZD1222 COVID-19 vaccine. Sequenced by immunoSEQ multiplex PCR; TCRdb stores in-frame clones only, minus some. The sample records about 120,000 clones, approximately 83% being singletons. The sequencing used peripheral blood, collected on day 0 of AZD1222 vaccination. The receptors come from an adult in good health.

This sequence joins TRBV7-9 and TRBJ1-3; 7 bases align to TRBD1. The CDR3 length is 14 residues. Germline V gives CDR1 SEHNR, CDR2 FQNEAQ (reference sequence). The trim removed 3 bases at V and 4 bases at J, leaving 3 bases unmatched. The CDR3 DNA sequence: TGTGCCAGCAGCTTCGAGGGACAGGGAAACACCATATATTTT. Amino acid sequence: CASSFEGQGNTIYF. The whole variable domain, remainder taken from reference TRBV7-9 and TRBJ1-3, is DTGVSQNPRHKITKRGQNVTFRCDPISEHNRLYWYRQTLGQGPEFLTYFQNEAQLEKSRLLSDRFSAERPKGSFSTLEIQRTEQGDSAMYLCASSFEGQGNTIYFGEGSWLTVV.

CDR3 region: CASSPQGLNEKLFF. The CDR3 DNA sequence: TGTGCCAGCAGCCCCCAAGGGTTGAATGAAAAACTGTTTTTT. This chain connects TRBV7-9 to TRBJ1-4; D not certain. The V end lost 5 bases, the J end lost 5 bases, and 12 bases lay between the germline ends. The CDR3 has 14 residues. Germline assignment: CDR1 SEHNR and CDR2 FQNEAQ (reference sequence). The full variable domain, its missing parts supplied by reference TRBV7-9 and TRBJ1-4, is DTGVSQNPRHKITKRGQNVTFRCDPISEHNRLYWYRQTLGQGPEFLTYFQNEAQLEKSRLLSDRFSAERPKGSFSTLEIQRTEQGDSAMYLCASSPQGLNEKLFFGSGTQLSVL.

This clone was seen once. The chain recombines TRBV4-2 with TRBJ2-7; TRBD1 matches at 9 bases. This CDR3 spans 16 amino acids. Germline values: CDR1 LGHNA, CDR2 YNFKEQ. V lost 4 bases and J lost 3; bases outside the gene matches: 10. The CDR3 sequence: CASSPTVGTGNYEQYF. The CDR3 coding sequence is TGTGCCAGCAGCCCGACAGTAGGGACAGGGAACTACGAGCAGTACTTC.

DNA for the CDR3: TGCGCCAGCAGCAGGGGACAGGGGAACAATCAGCCCCAGCATTTT. Protein product: CASSRGQGNNQPQHF. The rearrangement uses TRBV4-1 and TRBJ1-5; 10 nucleotides align to TRBD1. V was clipped by 5 bases and J by 3 bases; unmatched bases: 4. CDR1 MGHRA and CDR2 YSYEKL come from the germline V gene. The CDR3 consists of 15 residues.

The chain couples TRBV28 to TRBJ1-6; TRBD1 is a possible D gene (6 bases). This CDR3 spans 15 amino acids. CDR1 is MDHEN and CDR2 is SYDVKM in the germline V gene. V lost 6 bases and J 8 bases, leaving 17 bases between the germline ends. The CDR3 bases are TGTGCCAGCAGCCGCCAGGGGATGGGTGATTCACCCCTCCACTTT. Encoded protein: CASSRQGMGDSPLHF.

The V call is TRBV5-1, the J call TRBJ2-3; 12 bases fit TRBD2. Germline V gene data show CDR1 as SGHRS and CDR2 as YFSETQ. Trimming cost V 4 bases and J 3 bases; bases outside gene matches: 3. The CDR3 runs to 15 residues. This CDR3 reads CASSTGTSGTDTQYF. CDR3 coding DNA: TGCGCCAGCAGCACAGGGACTAGCGGGACAGATACGCAGTATTTT.

The chain employs TRBV10-3 and TRBJ1-2; tentative D call: TRBD1 (6 bases). Per germline, CDR1 ENHRY and CDR2 SYGVKD. V lost 0 bases and J lost 8, with 13 bases in between. The CDR3 is made up of 14 amino acids. The CDR3 DNA is TGTGCCATCAGTGAGTCGTTTACAGGGTACGGCTACACCTTC. It yields the protein CAISESFTGYGYTF.

This chain uses TRBV5-4 with TRBJ2-3; 11 bases line up with TRBD1. Per the germline V gene, CDR1 is SGHNT and CDR2 is YYREEE (reference sequence). The V segment lost 2 bases and the J segment 5 bases; nucleotides outside the gene matches: 7. This CDR3 spans 16 amino acids. CDR3 in DNA: TGTGCCAGCAGCTTTGTGGGACAGGGGGTGGGAGATACGCAGTATTTT. Its translation: CASSFVGQGVGDTQYF.

Here the CDR3 reads CASSPDRWELFF. In DNA form, the CDR3 reads TGTGCCAGCAGCCCCGACAGATGGGAGCTGTTTTTT. V usage is TRBV7-2 and J usage is TRBJ2-2; D may be TRBD1 (5 bases). Germline loops: CDR1 SGHTA, CDR2 FQGNSA. The CDR3 is made up of 12 amino acids. With 5 bases removed from V and 9 bases from J, the gap between germline ends came to 10 bases. Full variable domain (outside the CDR3, taken from reference TRBV7-2 and TRBJ2-2): GAGVSQSPSNKVTEKGKDVELRCDPISGHTALYWYRQSLGQGLEFLIYFQGNSAPDKSGLPSDRFSAERTGGSVSTLTIQRTQQEDSAVYLCASSPDRWELFFGEGSRLTVL.

The J gene is TRBJ1-2, the V gene TRBV27; TRBD1 is a possible D gene (5 bases). Germline V gives CDR1 MNHEY, CDR2 SMNVEV (reference sequence). The CDR3 has 14 amino acids. Trimming stripped 6 bases from V and 0 bases from J, with 11 bases between. CDR3 coding DNA: TGTGCCAGCAGACCTTGGGACGCTAACTATGGCTACACCTTC. Its translation: CASRPWDANYGYTF.

A few counts support this clone. The V gene is TRBV7-9, the J gene TRBJ1-5; D is uncertain. Trimming took 0 bases from V and 4 from J, leaving 4 bases between them. The CDR3 runs 13 residues. The germline CDR1 and CDR2 sequences are SEHNR and FQNEAQ (reference sequence). CDR3 nucleotides: TGTGCCAGCAGCTTAGCGCAGAATCAGCCCCAGCATTTT. Translating gives CASSLAQNQPQHF.

The CDR3 region has the DNA TGTGCCAGCAGCCAACGACAGGGCGGTGAGCAGTACTTC. The encoded protein is CASSQRQGGEQYF. The chain uses TRBV3-1 (or the pseudogene TRBV3-2) and TRBJ2-7; 7 bases fit TRBD1. The V and J ends lost 2 bases and 7 bases, in that order; junction bases with no gene match: 5. The CDR3 loop spans 13 amino acids. Germline CDR1 and CDR2: LGHDT and YNNKEL (reference sequence).

This clone was seen only once. The V gene is TRBV5-6, the J gene TRBJ1-5; D gene unclear. The germline gives CDR1 SGHDT, CDR2 YYEEEE. Trimming pared 0 bases from V and 7 bases from J, leaving 8 bases between. The CDR3 consists of 13 residues. This CDR3 reads CASSLGSPQPQHF. CDR3 DNA: TGTGCCAGCAGCTTGGGATCGCCACAGCCCCAGCATTTT.

The chain employs TRBV29-1 and TRBJ2-4, with a possible D match to TRBD1 (5 bases). V dropped 2 bases and J dropped 0 bases, with 8 bases sitting between them. The CDR3 consists of 14 residues. Germline CDR1 SQVTM, CDR2 ANQGSEA. The CDR3 nucleotides are TGCAGCGTTGAACGACAGCTAGCCAAAAACATTCAGTACTTC. Translated: CSVERQLAKNIQYF. The entire variable domain, with the rest obtained from reference TRBV29-1 and TRBJ2-4, is as follows: SAVISQKPSRDICQRGTSLTIQCQVDSQVTMMFWYRQQPGQSLTLIATANQGSEATYESGFVIDKFPISRPNLTFSTLTVSNMSPEDSSIYLCSVERQLAKNIQYFGAGTRLSVL.

This clone was observed once. This chain uses TRBV29-1 with TRBJ1-3; unclear D gene. The CDR3 loop spans 12 amino acids. V shed 1 base and J shed 4 bases, with 5 bases lying between them. Germline V gives CDR1 SQVTM, CDR2 ANQGSEA. The CDR3 nucleotides read TGCAGCGTTGAAGGTGGGGGAAACACCATATATTTT. It is translated as CSVEGGGNTIYF.

This chain connects TRBV6-4 to TRBJ2-3; 9 bases map to TRBD1. V gave up 2 bases and J gave up 0 bases; unmatched junction bases: 0. Germline lookup yields CDR1 MRHNA and CDR2 SNTAGT. This CDR3 is 15 amino acids long. The CDR3 nucleotides are TGTGCCAGCAGTGACGGGACAGGGAGCACAGATACGCAGTATTTT. This translates into CASSDGTGSTDTQYF.

The rearrangement uses TRBV6-4 and TRBJ2-2, with 9 bases lining up with TRBD2. The CDR3 length is 16 residues. Germline lookup yields CDR1 MRHNA and CDR2 SNTAGT. The junction had 0 bases not matched to a gene; V was cut back by 0 bases and J by 1 base. CDR3 sequence: CASSDSAGGNTGELFF. CDR3 DNA: TGTGCCAGCAGTGACTCAGCGGGGGGGAACACCGGGGAGCTGTTTTTT.

The rearrangement joins TRBV6-5 to TRBJ1-5; 8 bases agree with TRBD1. The V gene end was trimmed by 6 bases and the J gene end by 6 bases; junction bases not matched to a gene: 7. The V gene's germline CDR1 is MNHEY and CDR2 SVGAGI. CDR3 size: 14 residues. DNA for the CDR3: TGTGCCAGCAGCGCCGGACAGGGCGGTCAGCCCCAGCATTTT. Its translation is CASSAGQGGQPQHF.

This sequence joins TRBV3-1 (or the pseudogene TRBV3-2) and TRBJ1-2; no reliable D call. The CDR3 length is 15 residues. V was pared by 1 base and J by 8 bases, with 17 bases between. The germline V gene has CDR1 LGHDT and CDR2 YNNKEL (reference sequence). The CDR3 nucleotides are TGTGCCAGCAGCCAAGGTCGCTGGGAGACAAGGGGCTACACCTTC. Protein product: CASSQGRWETRGYTF.

This clone was seen a single time. CDR3 sequence: CASSPRPGTDGYTF. DNA for the CDR3: TGTGCCAGTAGTCCTCGACCCGGGACAGACGGCTACACCTTC. V and J are TRBV19 and TRBJ1-2, with 7 nucleotides matching TRBD1. This CDR3 is 14 amino acids long. Trimming cost V 5 bases and J 8 bases; bases outside gene matches: 11. Germline CDR1 reads LNHDA; CDR2 reads SQIVND (reference sequence).

This clone was recorded once. V usage is TRBV4-3 and J usage is TRBJ2-1; 7 bases line up with TRBD2. From germline, CDR1 is LGHNA and CDR2 YSLEER. The CDR3 runs to 16 residues. The V and J ends lost 0 bases and 2 bases, in that order; junction bases with no gene match: 4. For the CDR3, the DNA is TGCGCCAGCAGCCAAGAGAGGACTAGACCCTACAATGAGCAGTTCTTC. Residues: CASSQERTRPYNEQFF.

The chain has TRBV20-1 and TRBJ1-5; D not certain. The CDR3 covers 12 residues. Trimming took off 6 bases at V and 10 bases at J, with 16 bases between the two ends. Per germline, CDR1 DFQATT and CDR2 SNEGSKA (reference sequence). DNA for the CDR3: TGCAGTGCAAGTGAGTGGCAGAGACCCCAGCATTTT. Translating it yields CSASEWQRPQHF.